Detailed here is one TCR beta chain. Every patient experienced relapse after autologous stem cell transplantation, and brentuximab vedotin exposure varied. The data originate from a study of PD-1 blockade in classical Hodgkin lymphoma. Study background: Patients got intravenous nivolumab 3 mg/kg every 2 weeks.

The length of the CDR3 is 13 residues. Germline CDR1 reads MNHNS; CDR2 reads SASEGT. V lost 10 bases, J lost 6 bases, and 10 bases stayed unmatched. Generated by immunoSEQ multiplex PCR, the TCRdb table keeps only in-frame clones and is missing some. This sample has fewer than 65,000 clones, with 90% found just once. Sequencing was performed on peripheral blood mononuclear cells (PBMCs), taken at baseline. This rearrangement joins TRBV6-1 to TRBJ2-7; TRBD1 aligns across 9 bases. The sequence derives from a human donor with classical Hodgkin lymphoma. CDR3 nucleotide sequence: TGTGCCACACAGGACAGGGGTGCGGGCGAGCAGTACTTC. The encoded protein is CATQDRGAGEQYF.